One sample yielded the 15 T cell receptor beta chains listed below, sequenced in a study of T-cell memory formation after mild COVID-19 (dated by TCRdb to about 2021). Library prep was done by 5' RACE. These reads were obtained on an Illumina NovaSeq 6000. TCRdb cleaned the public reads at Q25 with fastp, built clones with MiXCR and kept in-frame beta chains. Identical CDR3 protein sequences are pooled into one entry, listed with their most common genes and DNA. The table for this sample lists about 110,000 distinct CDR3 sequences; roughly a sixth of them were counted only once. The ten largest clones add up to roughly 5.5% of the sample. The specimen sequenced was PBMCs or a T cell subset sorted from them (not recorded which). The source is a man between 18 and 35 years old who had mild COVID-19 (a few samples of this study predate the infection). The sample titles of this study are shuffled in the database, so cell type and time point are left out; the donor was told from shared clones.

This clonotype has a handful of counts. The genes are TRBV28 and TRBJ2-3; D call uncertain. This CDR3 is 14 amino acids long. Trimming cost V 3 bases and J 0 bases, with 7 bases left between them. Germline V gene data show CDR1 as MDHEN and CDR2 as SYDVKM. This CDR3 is CASSFEASTDTQYF. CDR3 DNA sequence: TGTGCCAGCAGTTTCGAGGCTAGCACAGATACGCAGTATTTT.

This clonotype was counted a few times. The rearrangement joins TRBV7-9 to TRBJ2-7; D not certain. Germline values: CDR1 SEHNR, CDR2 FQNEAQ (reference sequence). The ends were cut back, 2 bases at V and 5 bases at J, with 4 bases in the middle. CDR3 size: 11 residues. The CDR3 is CASSLNHEQYF. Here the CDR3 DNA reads TGTGCCAGCAGCTTAAACCACGAGCAGTACTTC.

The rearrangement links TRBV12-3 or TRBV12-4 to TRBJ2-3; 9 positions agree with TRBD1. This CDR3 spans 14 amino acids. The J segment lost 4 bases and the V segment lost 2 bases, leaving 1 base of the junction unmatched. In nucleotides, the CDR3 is TGTGCCAGCAGTTTAACAGGGGGCCCAGATACGCAGTATTTT. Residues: CASSLTGGPDTQYF.

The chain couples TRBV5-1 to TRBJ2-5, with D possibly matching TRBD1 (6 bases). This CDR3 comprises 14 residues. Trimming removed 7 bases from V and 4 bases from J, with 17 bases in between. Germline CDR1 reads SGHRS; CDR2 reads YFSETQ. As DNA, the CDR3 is TGCGCCAGCGGGCTGCAGGGGCCAGGAGAGACCCAGTACTTC. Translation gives CASGLQGPGETQYF.

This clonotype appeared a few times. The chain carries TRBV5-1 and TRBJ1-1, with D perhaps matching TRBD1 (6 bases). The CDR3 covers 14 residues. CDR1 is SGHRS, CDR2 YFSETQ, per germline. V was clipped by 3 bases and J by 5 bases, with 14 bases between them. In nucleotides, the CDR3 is TGCGCCAGCAGCTCGCTTCAAAGGGGGACTGAAGCTTTCTTT. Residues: CASSSLQRGTEAFF.

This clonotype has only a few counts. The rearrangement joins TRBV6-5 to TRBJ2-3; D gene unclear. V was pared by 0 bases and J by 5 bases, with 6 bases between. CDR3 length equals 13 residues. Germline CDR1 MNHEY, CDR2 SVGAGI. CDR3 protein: CASSYSPGDTQYF. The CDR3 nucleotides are TGTGCCAGCAGTTACTCACCGGGAGATACGCAGTATTTT.

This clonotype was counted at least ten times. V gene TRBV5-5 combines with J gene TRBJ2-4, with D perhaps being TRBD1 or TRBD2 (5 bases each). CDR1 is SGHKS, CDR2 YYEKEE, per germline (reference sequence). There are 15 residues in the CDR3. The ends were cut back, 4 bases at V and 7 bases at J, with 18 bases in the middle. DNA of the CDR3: TGTGCCAGCAGCAACCGGGACCCTCCTGGGAACATTCAGTACTTC. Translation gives CASSNRDPPGNIQYF.

The CDR3 bases are TGTGCCAGCAGCCAATTTACCTTCGCAGATACGCAGTATTTT. It translates to CASSQFTFADTQYF. V usage is TRBV3-1 and J usage is TRBJ2-3; D uncertain. CDR3 length equals 14 residues. Germline values: CDR1 LGHDT, CDR2 YNNKEL (reference sequence). V dropped 2 bases and J dropped 4 bases, with 10 bases sitting between them.

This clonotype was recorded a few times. CDR3 nucleotide sequence: TGCAGCTTCCGAGGGACGGAGCAAGAGACCCAGTACTTC. It encodes CSFRGTEQETQYF. The gene calls are TRBV29-1 and TRBJ2-5; TRBD1 or TRBD2 may be the D gene (5 bases each). With 8 bases removed from V and 2 bases from J, the gap between germline ends came to 15 bases. The CDR3 extends over 13 amino acids. Germline CDR1 reads SQVTM; CDR2 reads ANQGSEA.

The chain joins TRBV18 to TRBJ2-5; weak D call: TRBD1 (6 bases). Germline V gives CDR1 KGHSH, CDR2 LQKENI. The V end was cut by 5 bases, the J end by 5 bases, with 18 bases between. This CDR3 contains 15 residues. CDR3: CASSTGTHSRETQYF. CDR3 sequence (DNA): TGTGCCAGCTCAACCGGGACACACAGCCGTGAGACCCAGTACTTC.

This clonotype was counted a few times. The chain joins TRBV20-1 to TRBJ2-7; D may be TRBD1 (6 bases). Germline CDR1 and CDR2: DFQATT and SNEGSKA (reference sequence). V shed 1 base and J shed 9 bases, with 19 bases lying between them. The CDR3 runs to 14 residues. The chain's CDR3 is CSARVGGAGRVQYF. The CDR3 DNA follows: TGCAGTGCTAGAGTAGGGGGTGCGGGTAGGGTGCAGTACTTC.

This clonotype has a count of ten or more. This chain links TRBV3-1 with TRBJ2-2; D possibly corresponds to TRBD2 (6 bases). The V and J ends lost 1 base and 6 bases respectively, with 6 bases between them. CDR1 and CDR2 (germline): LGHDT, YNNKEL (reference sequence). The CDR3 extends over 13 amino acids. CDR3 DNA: TGTGCCAGCAGCCAAGGGGAGGCCGGGGAGCTGTTTTTT. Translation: CASSQGEAGELFF.

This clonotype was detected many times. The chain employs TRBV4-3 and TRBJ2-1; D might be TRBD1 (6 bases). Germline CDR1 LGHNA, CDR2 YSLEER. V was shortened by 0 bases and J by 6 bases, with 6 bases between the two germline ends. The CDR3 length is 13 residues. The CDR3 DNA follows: TGCGCCAGCAGCCAAGAACAGGGCAATGAGCAGTTCTTC. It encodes CASSQEQGNEQFF.

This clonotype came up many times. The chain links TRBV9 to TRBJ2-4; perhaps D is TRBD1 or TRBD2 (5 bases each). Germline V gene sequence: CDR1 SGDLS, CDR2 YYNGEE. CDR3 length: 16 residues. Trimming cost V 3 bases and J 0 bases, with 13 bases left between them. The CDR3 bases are TGTGCCAGCAGCGAACAGGCGGGCCAAGCCAAAAACATTCAGTACTTC. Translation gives CASSEQAGQAKNIQYF.

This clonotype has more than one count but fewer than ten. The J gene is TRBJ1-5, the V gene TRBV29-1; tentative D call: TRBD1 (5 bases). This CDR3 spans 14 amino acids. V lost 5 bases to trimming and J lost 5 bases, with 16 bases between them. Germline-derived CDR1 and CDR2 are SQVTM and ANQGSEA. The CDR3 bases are TGCAGCGTTTCGGATGGGCAGGGCCATCAGCCCCAGCATTTT. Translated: CSVSDGQGHQPQHF.